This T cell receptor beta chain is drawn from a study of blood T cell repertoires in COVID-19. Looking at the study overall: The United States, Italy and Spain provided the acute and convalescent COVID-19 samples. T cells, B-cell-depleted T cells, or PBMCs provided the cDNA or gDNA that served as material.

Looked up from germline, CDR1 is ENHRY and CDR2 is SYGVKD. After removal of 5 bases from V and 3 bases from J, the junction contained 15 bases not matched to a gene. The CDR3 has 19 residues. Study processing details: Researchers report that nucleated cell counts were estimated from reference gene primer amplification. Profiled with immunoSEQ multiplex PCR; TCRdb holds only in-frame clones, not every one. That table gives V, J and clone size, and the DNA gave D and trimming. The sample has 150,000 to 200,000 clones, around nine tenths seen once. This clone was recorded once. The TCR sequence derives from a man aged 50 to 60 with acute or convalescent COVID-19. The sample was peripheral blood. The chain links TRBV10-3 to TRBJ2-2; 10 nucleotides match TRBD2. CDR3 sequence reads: CAISPQTHIGTSDTGELFF. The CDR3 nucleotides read TGTGCCATCAGTCCACAGACTCATATCGGGACTAGCGACACCGGGGAGCTGTTTTTT.